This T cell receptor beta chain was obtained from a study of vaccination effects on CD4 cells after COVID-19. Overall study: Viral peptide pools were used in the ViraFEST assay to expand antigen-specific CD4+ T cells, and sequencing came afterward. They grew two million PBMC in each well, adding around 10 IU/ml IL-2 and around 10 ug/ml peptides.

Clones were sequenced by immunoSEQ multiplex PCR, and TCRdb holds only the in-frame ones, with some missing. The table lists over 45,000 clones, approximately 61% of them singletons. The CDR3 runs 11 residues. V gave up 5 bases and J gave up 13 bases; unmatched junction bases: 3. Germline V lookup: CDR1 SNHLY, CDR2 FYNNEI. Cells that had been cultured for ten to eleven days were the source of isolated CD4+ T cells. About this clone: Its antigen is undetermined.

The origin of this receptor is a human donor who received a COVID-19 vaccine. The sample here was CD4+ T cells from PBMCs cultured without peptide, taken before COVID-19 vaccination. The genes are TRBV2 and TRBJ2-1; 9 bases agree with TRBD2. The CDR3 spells CASSLAGPQFF. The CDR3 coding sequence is TGTGCCAGCAGTCTAGCGGGACCCCAGTTCTTC.